This T cell receptor beta chain was identified during a study of T cell changes during pregnancy in multiple sclerosis. Here immunoSEQ multiplex PCR was the method, and the copy in TCRdb shows in-frame clones only, minus some. Altogether about 97,000 clones are present, about 91% being singletons, with the ten largest covering around 3.1%. The starting material was peripheral blood, obtained in the second trimester of pregnancy. The TCR comes from a female donor with multiple sclerosis, enrolled in a pregnancy study.

The CDR3 loop is CASSLWDRGSVAGELFF. In DNA form, the CDR3 reads TGCGCCAGCAGCTTGTGGGACAGGGGGTCAGTAGCCGGGGAGCTGTTTTTT. The V gene is TRBV5-1, the J gene TRBJ2-2, with TRBD1 matching over 11 bases. The ends lost 1 base at V and 6 bases at J; junction bases unmatched: 8. Germline CDR1 and CDR2: SGHRS and YFSETQ. The CDR3 sequence is 17 residues long. The full variable domain, completed using reference TRBV5-1 and TRBJ2-2, is KAGVTQTPRYLIKTRGQQVTLSCSPISGHRSVSWYQQTPGQGLQFLFEYFSETQRNKGNFPGRFSGRQFSNSRSEMNVSTLELGDSALYLCASSLWDRGSVAGELFFGEGSRLTVL.